A selection of T cell receptor beta chains follows, all from one sample in a study of Ad26.COV2.S vaccination and SARS-CoV-2 variants. Sequenced by immunoSEQ multiplex PCR; TCRdb stores in-frame clones only, minus some. The table lists over 200,000 clones, approximately 87% of them singletons. The sequencing used peripheral blood, collected in a trial of Ad26.COV2.S vaccine versus placebo. All receptors derive from a person aged 18-65 years who received the Ad26.COV2.S COVID-19 vaccine or a placebo. Each CDR3 is given with its conserved first and last residue. Fields, in order: J gene, clone size, V gene, D gene, CDR3 protein, CDR3 DNA. D genes are given only for firm matches. The size field is filled for only some rows; it gives once, few, many or a size class.

>TRBJ2-5|.|TRBV2|TRBD1
CASRKMGQQETQYF
TGTGCCAGCAGGAAGATGGGACAGCAAGAGACCCAGTACTTC
>TRBJ1-2|.|TRBV28|.
CASSLTRDQRGYTF
TGTGCCAGCAGTTTAACCCGGGACCAGCGGGGCTACACCTTC
>TRBJ2-1|.|TRBV19|TRBD1
CASKSGQGNNEQFF
TGTGCCAGCAAGTCGGGACAGGGTAACAATGAGCAGTTCTTC
>TRBJ1-5|.|TRBV10-3|.
CAISPDTTNQPQHF
TGTGCCATCAGCCCGGACACTACCAATCAGCCCCAGCATTTT
>TRBJ1-5|once|TRBV7-6|.
CASSLGSLGSNQPQHF
TGTGCCAGCAGCTTGGGCTCCCTAGGAAGCAATCAGCCCCAGCATTTT
>TRBJ2-7|.|TRBV7-2|TRBD2
CASGEGPYEQYF
TGTGCCAGCGGGGAGGGCCCCTACGAGCAGTACTTC
>TRBJ2-1|.|TRBV10-3|.
CAIGTGFDNEQFF
TGTGCCATCGGTACGGGATTCGACAATGAGCAGTTCTTC
>TRBJ2-7|once|TRBV7-2|TRBD2
CASSTRTSGNNEQYF
TGTGCCAGCAGCACCAGGACTAGCGGGAATAACGAGCAGTACTTC
>TRBJ1-2|.|TRBV24-1|.
CATSDGTGNPNYGYTF
TGTGCCACCAGTGACGGGACGGGGAACCCTAACTATGGCTACACCTTC
>TRBJ2-7|.|TRBV7-2|TRBD1
CASSPPGQRFEQYF
TGTGCCAGCAGCCCCCCGGGACAGAGATTCGAGCAGTACTTC